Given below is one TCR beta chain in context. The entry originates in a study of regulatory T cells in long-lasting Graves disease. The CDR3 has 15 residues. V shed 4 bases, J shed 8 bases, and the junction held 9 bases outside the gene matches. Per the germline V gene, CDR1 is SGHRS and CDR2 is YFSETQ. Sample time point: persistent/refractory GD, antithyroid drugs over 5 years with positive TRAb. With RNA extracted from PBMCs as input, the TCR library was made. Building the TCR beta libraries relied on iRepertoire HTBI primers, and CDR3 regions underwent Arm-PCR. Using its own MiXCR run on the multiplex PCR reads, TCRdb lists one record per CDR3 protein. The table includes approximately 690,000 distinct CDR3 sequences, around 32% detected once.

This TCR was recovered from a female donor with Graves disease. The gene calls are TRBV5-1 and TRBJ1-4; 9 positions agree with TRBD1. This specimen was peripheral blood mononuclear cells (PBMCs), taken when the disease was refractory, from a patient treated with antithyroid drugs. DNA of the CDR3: TGCGCCAGCAGCCAACCGGGACAGGGTCGGGAAAAACTGTTTTTT. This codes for CASSQPGQGREKLFF.